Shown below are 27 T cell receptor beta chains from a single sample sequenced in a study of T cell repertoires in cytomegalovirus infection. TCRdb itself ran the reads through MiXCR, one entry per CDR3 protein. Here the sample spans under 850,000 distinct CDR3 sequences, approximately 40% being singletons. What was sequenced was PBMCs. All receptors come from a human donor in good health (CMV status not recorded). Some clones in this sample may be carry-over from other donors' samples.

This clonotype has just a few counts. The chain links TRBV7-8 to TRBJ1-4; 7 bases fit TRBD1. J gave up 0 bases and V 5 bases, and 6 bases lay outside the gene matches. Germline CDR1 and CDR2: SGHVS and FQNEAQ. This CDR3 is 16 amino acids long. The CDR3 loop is CASSVTGFATNEKLFF. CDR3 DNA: TGTGCCAGCAGCGTGACAGGGTTTGCAACTAATGAAAAACTGTTTTTT.

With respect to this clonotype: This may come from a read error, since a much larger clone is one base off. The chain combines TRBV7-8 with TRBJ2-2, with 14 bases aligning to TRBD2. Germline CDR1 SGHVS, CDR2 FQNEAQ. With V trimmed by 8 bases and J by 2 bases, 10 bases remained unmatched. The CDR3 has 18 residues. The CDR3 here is CASGILTSGGANTGELFF. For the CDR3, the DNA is TGTGCCAGCGGCATACTGACTAGCGGGGGGGCAAACACCGGGGAGCTGTTTTTT.

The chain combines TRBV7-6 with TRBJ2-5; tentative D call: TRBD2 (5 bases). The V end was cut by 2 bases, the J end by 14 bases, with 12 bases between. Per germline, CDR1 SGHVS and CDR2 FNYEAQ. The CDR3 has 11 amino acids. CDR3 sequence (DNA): TGTGCCAGCAGCTTAAACGAGGGAGTCTACTTC. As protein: CASSLNEGVYF.

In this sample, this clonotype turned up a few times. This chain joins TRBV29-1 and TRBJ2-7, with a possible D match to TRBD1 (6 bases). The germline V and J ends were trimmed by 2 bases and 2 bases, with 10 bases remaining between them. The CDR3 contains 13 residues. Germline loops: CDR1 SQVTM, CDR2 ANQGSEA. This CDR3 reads CSVETGLPYEQYF. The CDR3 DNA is TGCAGCGTTGAAACAGGGCTTCCCTACGAGCAGTACTTC.

Written as DNA, the CDR3 is TGTGCCAGCAGTTTATTGAGGGGACTCAATGAGCAGTTCTTC. It translates to CASSLLRGLNEQFF. The chain carries TRBV28 and TRBJ2-1, with a possible D match to TRBD2 (6 bases). Germline assignment: CDR1 MDHEN and CDR2 SYDVKM. The CDR3 extends over 14 amino acids. Trimming removed 1 base from V and 6 bases from J, with 10 bases in between.

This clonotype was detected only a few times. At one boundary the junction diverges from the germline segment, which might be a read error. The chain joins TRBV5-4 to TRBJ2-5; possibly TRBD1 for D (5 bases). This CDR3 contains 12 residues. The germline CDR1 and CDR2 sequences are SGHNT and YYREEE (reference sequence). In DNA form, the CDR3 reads TGTGCCAGCAGCCTCCTGACAGAGCCCCAGTACTTC. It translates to CASSLLTEPQYF.

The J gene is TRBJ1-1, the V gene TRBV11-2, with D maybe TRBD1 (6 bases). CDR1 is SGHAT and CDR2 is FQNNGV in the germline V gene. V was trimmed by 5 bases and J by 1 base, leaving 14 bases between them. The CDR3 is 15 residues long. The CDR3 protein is CASSGRTATNTEAFF. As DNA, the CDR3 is TGTGCCAGCAGCGGTAGGACAGCGACGAACACTGAAGCTTTCTTT.

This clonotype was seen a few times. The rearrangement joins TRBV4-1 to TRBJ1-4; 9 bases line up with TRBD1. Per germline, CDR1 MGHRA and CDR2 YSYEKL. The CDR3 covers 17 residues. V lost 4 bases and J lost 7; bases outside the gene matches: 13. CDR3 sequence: CASSRLHRDRVSEKLFF. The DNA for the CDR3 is TGCGCCAGCAGCCGACTCCACCGGGACAGGGTTAGTGAAAAACTGTTTTTT.

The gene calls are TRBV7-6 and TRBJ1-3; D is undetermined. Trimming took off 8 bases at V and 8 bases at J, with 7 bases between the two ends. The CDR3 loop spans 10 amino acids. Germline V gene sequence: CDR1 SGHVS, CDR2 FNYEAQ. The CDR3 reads CASGGDTIYF. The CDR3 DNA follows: TGTGCCAGCGGCGGGGACACCATATATTTT.

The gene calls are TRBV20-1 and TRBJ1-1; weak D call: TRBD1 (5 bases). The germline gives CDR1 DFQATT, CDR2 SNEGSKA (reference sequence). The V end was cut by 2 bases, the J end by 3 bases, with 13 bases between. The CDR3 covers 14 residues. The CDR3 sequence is CSARLGAVDTEAFF. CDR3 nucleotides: TGCAGTGCTAGACTAGGGGCCGTGGACACTGAAGCTTTCTTT.

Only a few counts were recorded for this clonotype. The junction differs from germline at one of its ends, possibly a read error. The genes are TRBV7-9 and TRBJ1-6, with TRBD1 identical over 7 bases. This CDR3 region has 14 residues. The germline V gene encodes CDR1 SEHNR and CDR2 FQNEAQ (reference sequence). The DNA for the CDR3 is TGTGCCAGCAGCCACGGGACAGATAATTCACACCTCCACTTT. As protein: CASSHGTDNSHLHF. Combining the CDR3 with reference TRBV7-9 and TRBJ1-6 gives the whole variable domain DTGVSQNPRHKITKRGQNVTFRCDPISEHNRLYWYRQTLGQGPEFLTYFQNEAQLEKSRLLSDRFSAERPKGSFSTLEIQRTEQGDSAMYLCASSHGTDNSHLHFGNGTRLTVT.

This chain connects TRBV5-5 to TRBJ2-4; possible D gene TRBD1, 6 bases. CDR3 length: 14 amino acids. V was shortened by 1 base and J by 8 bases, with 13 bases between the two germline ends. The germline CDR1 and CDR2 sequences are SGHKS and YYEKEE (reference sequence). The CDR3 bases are TGTGCCAGCAGCTTGATACAGGGCCAGGACATTCAGTACTTC. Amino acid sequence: CASSLIQGQDIQYF.

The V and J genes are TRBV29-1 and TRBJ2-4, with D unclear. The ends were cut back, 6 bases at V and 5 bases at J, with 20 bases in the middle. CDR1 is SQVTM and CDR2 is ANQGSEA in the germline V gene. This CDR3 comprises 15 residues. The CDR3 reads CSVQLPPGSQNIQYF. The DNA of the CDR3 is TGCAGCGTCCAATTACCACCAGGCAGTCAAAACATTCAGTACTTC.

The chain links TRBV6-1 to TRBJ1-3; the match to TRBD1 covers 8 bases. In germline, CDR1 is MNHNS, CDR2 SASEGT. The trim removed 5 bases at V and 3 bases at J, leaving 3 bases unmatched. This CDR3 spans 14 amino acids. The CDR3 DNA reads TGTGCCAGCAGTAAAGGGACAGGTGGAAACACCATATATTTT. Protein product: CASSKGTGGNTIYF.

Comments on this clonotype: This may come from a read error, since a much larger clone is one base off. CDR3 loop: CASCGKDTYEQYF. In nucleotides, the CDR3 is TGTGCCAGCTGCGGGAAGGATACATACGAGCAGTACTTC. V usage is TRBV7-2 and J usage is TRBJ2-7, with D tentatively TRBD2 (6 bases). Germline V gene data show CDR1 as SGHTA and CDR2 as FQGNSA. The CDR3 has 13 residues. V was shortened by 8 bases and J by 4 bases, with 15 bases between the two germline ends.

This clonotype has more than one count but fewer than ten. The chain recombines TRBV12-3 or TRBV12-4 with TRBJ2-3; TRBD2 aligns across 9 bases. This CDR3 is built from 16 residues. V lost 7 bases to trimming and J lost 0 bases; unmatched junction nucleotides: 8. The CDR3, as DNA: TGTGCCAGCACCCCCCTAGCGGGGATTAGCACAGATACGCAGTATTTT. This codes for CASTPLAGISTDTQYF.

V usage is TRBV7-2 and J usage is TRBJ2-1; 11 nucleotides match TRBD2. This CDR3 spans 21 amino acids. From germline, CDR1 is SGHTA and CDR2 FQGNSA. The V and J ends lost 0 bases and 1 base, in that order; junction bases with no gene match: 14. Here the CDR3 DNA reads TGTGCCAGCAGCTTAGCGCGTAGCGGGGGGGACACGCGTATTTCCTACAATGAGCAGTTCTTC. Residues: CASSLARSGGDTRISYNEQFF.

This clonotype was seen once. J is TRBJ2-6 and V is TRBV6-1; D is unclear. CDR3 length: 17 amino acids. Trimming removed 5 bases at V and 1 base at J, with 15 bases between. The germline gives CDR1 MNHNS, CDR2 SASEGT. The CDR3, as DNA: TGTGCCAGCAGTCTCCGTCCCGCGGTGTCTGGGGCCAACGTCCTGACTTTC. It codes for CASSLRPAVSGANVLTF.

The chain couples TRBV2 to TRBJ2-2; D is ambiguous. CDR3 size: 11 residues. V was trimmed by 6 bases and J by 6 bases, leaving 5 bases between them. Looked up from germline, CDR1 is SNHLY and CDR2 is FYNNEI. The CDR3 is CASREPGELFF. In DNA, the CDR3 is TGTGCCAGCAGGGAGCCCGGGGAGCTGTTTTTT.

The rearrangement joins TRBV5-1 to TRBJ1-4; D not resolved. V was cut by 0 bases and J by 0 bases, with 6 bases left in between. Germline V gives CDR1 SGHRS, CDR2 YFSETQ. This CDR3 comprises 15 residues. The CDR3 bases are TGCGCCAGCAGCTTGGGCCATGCAACTAATGAAAAACTGTTTTTT. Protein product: CASSLGHATNEKLFF.

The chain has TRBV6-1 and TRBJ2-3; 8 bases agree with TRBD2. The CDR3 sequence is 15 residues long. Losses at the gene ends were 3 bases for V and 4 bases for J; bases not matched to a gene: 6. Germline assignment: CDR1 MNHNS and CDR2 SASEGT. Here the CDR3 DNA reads TGTGCCAGCAGTGATGCGGGGGGAAGGGCAGATACGCAGTATTTT. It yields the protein CASSDAGGRADTQYF.

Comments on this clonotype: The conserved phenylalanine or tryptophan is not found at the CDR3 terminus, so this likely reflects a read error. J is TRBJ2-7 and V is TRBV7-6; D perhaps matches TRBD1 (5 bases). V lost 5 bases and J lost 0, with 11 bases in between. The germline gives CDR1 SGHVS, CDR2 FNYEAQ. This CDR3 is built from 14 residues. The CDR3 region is CASSPPTDSYEQYI. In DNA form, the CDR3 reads TGTGCCAGCAGCCCGCCGACAGACTCCTACGAGCAGTACATC.

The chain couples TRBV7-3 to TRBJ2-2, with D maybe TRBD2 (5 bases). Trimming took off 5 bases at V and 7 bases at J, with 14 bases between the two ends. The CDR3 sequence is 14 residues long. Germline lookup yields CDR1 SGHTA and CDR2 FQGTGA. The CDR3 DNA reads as TGTGCCAGCAGCCCTCCGGGGAGTCACGGGGAGCTGTTTTTT. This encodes CASSPPGSHGELFF.

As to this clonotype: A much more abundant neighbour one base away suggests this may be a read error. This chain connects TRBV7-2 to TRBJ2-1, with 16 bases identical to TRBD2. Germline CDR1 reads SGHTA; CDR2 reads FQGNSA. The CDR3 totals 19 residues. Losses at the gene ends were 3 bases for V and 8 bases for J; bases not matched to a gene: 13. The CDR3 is CASSFPGLAGGIGVYEQFF. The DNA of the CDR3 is TGTGCCAGCAGCTTCCCGGGACTAGCGGGAGGGATCGGCGTATATGAGCAGTTCTTC. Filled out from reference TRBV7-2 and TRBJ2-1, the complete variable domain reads GAGVSQSPSNKVTEKGKDVELRCDPISGHTALYWYRQSLGQGLEFLIYFQGNSAPDKSGLPSDRFSAERTGGSVSTLTIQRTQQEDSAVYLCASSFPGLAGGIGVYEQFFGPGTRLTVL.

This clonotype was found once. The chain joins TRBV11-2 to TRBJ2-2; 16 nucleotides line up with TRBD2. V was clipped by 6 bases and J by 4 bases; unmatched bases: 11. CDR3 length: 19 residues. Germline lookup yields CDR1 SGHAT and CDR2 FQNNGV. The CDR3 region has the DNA TGTGCCAGCAGTCTTACCGGGACTAGCGGGAGGGCCCTCACCGGGGAGCTGTTTTTT. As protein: CASSLTGTSGRALTGELFF.

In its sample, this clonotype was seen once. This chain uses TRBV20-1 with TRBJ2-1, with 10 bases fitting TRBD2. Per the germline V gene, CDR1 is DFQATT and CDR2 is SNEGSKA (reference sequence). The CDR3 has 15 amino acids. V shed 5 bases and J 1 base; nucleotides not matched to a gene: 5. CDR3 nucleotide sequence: TGCAGTGCTCGTAAACTAGCGGGATCCTACAATGAGCAGTTCTTC. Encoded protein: CSARKLAGSYNEQFF.

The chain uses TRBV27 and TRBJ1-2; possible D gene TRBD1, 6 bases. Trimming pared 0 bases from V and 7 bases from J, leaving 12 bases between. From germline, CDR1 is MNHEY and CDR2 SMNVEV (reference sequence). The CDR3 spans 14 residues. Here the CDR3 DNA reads TGTGCCAGCAGTTTATCTTGGGGGGCAGGTGGCTACACCTTC. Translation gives CASSLSWGAGGYTF.